Shown below are 30 T cell receptor beta chains from a single sample sequenced in a study of T cell responses to AZD1222 COVID-19 vaccine. Profiled with immunoSEQ multiplex PCR; TCRdb holds only in-frame clones, not every one. The sample contains under 140,000 clones, approximately 94% of which appear only once. Sequenced here: peripheral blood, sampled 28 days after the second AZD1222 dose. Receptor source: an adult who received the AZD1222 COVID-19 vaccine.

This clone was seen once. The CDR3 DNA reads TGTGCCACCAGCAGAGATCGCGGCAATGAGCAGTTCTTC. It encodes CATSRDRGNEQFF. V and J are TRBV15 and TRBJ2-1, with D uncertain. The CDR3 contains 13 residues. V lost 0 bases to trimming and J lost 6 bases, with 6 bases between them. Germline-derived CDR1 and CDR2 are LNHNV and YYDKDF (reference sequence).

The chain links TRBV2 to TRBJ2-3; 8 nucleotides line up with TRBD1. There are 14 residues in the CDR3. V was clipped by 6 bases and J by 1 base; unmatched bases: 3. Germline CDR1 reads SNHLY; CDR2 reads FYNNEI. Written as DNA, the CDR3 is TGTGCCAGCAGAGACAGGGGAGGCACAGATACGCAGTATTTT. Translated: CASRDRGGTDTQYF.

CDR3 DNA: TGTGCCAGCAGTTTGTCAGAGAACTATGGCTACACCTTC. This translates into CASSLSENYGYTF. The rearrangement joins TRBV27 to TRBJ1-2, with D unresolved. The CDR3 length is 13 residues. Per germline, CDR1 MNHEY and CDR2 SMNVEV (reference sequence). With 3 bases removed from V and 2 bases from J, the gap between germline ends came to 7 bases.

The genes are TRBV3-1 (or the pseudogene TRBV3-2) and TRBJ2-1; 8 bases map to TRBD1. The J segment lost 7 bases and the V segment lost 4 bases, leaving 6 bases of the junction unmatched. The CDR3 runs to 14 residues. Germline V gene data show CDR1 as LGHDT and CDR2 as YNNKEL (reference sequence). The CDR3 sequence: CASSPYRGRNEQFF. The CDR3 region has the DNA TGTGCCAGCAGCCCTTACAGGGGGAGAAATGAGCAGTTCTTC.

The chain recombines TRBV20-1 with TRBJ2-5, with D unclear. The length of the CDR3 is 13 residues. Trimming shortened V by 3 bases and J by 2 bases, and 10 bases separated the two germline ends. Looked up from germline, CDR1 is DFQATT and CDR2 is SNEGSKA (reference sequence). In nucleotides, the CDR3 is TGCAGTGCTAGTGGACGTTTACAAGAGACCCAGTACTTC. This translates into CSASGRLQETQYF.

The chain links TRBV5-6 to TRBJ1-5; 9 bases align to TRBD1. Per germline, CDR1 SGHDT and CDR2 YYEEEE. The CDR3 spans 15 residues. J gave up 4 bases and V 4 bases, and 6 bases lay outside the gene matches. CDR3 coding DNA: TGTGCCAGCAGCCGTGGACAGGGGAAAAATCAGCCCCAGCATTTT. It specifies CASSRGQGKNQPQHF.

The gene calls are TRBV15 and TRBJ1-5; unclear D gene. CDR3 size: 15 residues. V gave up 2 bases and J gave up 9 bases, with 17 bases separating them. Germline V CDR1 and CDR2: LNHNV, YYDKDF (reference sequence). Here the CDR3 DNA reads TGTGCCACCAGCAGAAACCGGGCCCTACAAGGGCCCCAGCATTTT. It yields the protein CATSRNRALQGPQHF. The full variable domain, rest sourced from reference TRBV15 and TRBJ1-5, is DAMVIQNPRYQVTQFGKPVTLSCSQTLNHNVMYWYQQKSSQAPKLLFHYYDKDFNNEADTPDNFQSRRPNTSFCFLDIRSPGLGDTAMYLCATSRNRALQGPQHFGDGTRLSIL.

The sample holds a few counts of this clone. This chain joins TRBV9 and TRBJ2-2, with TRBD2 as a possible D gene (6 bases). V was clipped by 3 bases and J by 1 base, with 22 bases between them. There are 19 residues in the CDR3. The germline V gene encodes CDR1 SGDLS and CDR2 YYNGEE. The CDR3: CASSDPAPIGTRNTGELFF. The CDR3 nucleotides read TGTGCCAGCAGCGACCCCGCCCCGATCGGGACTCGGAACACCGGGGAGCTGTTTTTT.

The rearrangement joins TRBV5-1 to TRBJ1-1, with D unclear. The V end lost 3 bases, the J end lost 0 bases, and 6 bases lay between the germline ends. This CDR3 has 13 amino acids. Germline CDR1 and CDR2: SGHRS and YFSETQ. The CDR3 loop reads CASSSAMNTEAFF. CDR3 bases: TGCGCCAGCAGCTCCGCAATGAACACTGAAGCTTTCTTT.

The chain links TRBV6-5 to TRBJ1-1; the D gene is possibly TRBD1 (6 bases). V shed 3 bases and J shed 4 bases, with 12 bases lying between them. The CDR3 spans 14 residues. Per germline, CDR1 MNHEY and CDR2 SVGAGI. Here the CDR3 reads CASSYEQGPTEAFF. In nucleotides, the CDR3 is TGTGCCAGCAGTTATGAACAGGGCCCCACTGAAGCTTTCTTT.

This rearrangement joins TRBV5-5 to TRBJ2-7; D gene ambiguous. The germline V gene has CDR1 SGHKS and CDR2 YYEKEE (reference sequence). The CDR3 totals 12 residues. V was shortened by 3 bases and J by 3 bases, with 7 bases between the two germline ends. CDR3 protein: CASSSRGYEQYF. For the CDR3, the DNA is TGTGCCAGCAGCTCCCGAGGCTACGAGCAGTACTTC.

The J gene is TRBJ1-2, the V gene TRBV19; D uncertain. The CDR3 spans 16 residues. Germline CDR1 and CDR2: LNHDA and SQIVND (reference sequence). V was clipped by 4 bases and J by 0 bases, with 15 bases between them. The CDR3 coding sequence is TGTGCCAGTAGTACCGGACGAACCTCAGCTAACTATGGCTACACCTTC. This gives the protein CASSTGRTSANYGYTF.

This clone was observed a handful of times. The V and J genes are TRBV6-2 or TRBV6-3 and TRBJ2-3; D is unresolved. In germline, CDR1 is MNHEY, CDR2 SVGEGT. The V end lost 0 bases, the J end lost 1 base, and 5 bases lay between the germline ends. CDR3 length: 14 residues. For the CDR3, the DNA is TGTGCCAGCAGTTACTCGAAAGGCACAGATACGCAGTATTTT. Amino acid sequence: CASSYSKGTDTQYF.

J is TRBJ2-7 and V is TRBV27, with D possibly called TRBD1 or TRBD2 (5 bases each). CDR1 and CDR2 (germline): MNHEY, SMNVEV (reference sequence). Trimming shortened V by 3 bases and J by 4 bases, and 10 bases separated the two germline ends. CDR3 length equals 13 residues. The DNA for the CDR3 is TGTGCCAGCAGTTTGGGGCGGGCGTACGAGCAGTACTTC. Translating it yields CASSLGRAYEQYF.

J is TRBJ1-6 and V is TRBV5-1; perhaps TRBD1 as D (5 bases). The CDR3 has 16 amino acids. Germline CDR1 reads SGHRS; CDR2 reads YFSETQ. V lost 4 bases to trimming and J lost 5 bases, with 16 bases between them. DNA for the CDR3: TGCGCCAGCAGCCAGTGGGGCGCAGGCAATAATTCACCCCTCCACTTT. This encodes CASSQWGAGNNSPLHF.

The chain combines TRBV6-5 with TRBJ1-5, with 7 bases fitting TRBD1. Germline V lookup: CDR1 MNHEY, CDR2 SVGAGI. V lost 11 bases, J lost 4 bases, and 11 bases stayed unmatched. The CDR3 runs 14 residues. The CDR3 protein is CAGKGQEHNQPQHF. The CDR3 nucleotides read TGTGCCGGCAAAGGACAGGAGCATAATCAGCCCCAGCATTTT.

J is TRBJ1-1 and V is TRBV27; 7 bases agree with TRBD1. The CDR3 length is 16 residues. After removal of 0 bases from V and 7 bases from J, the junction contained 11 bases not matched to a gene. Germline V gene sequence: CDR1 MNHEY, CDR2 SMNVEV (reference sequence). CDR3 sequence reads: CASSLSRGRGRGEAFF. In DNA form, the CDR3 reads TGTGCCAGCAGTTTATCCCGTGGTAGGGGGCGCGGTGAAGCTTTCTTT.

The chain links TRBV3-1 (or the pseudogene TRBV3-2) to TRBJ1-2; D gene unclear. Germline lookup yields CDR1 LGHDT and CDR2 YNNKEL (reference sequence). The CDR3 contains 12 residues. With 3 bases removed from V and 2 bases from J, the gap between germline ends came to 4 bases. The chain's CDR3 is CASSHKNYGYTF. The CDR3 DNA reads as TGTGCCAGCAGCCATAAGAACTATGGCTACACCTTC.

This rearrangement joins TRBV6-5 to TRBJ1-2; TRBD1 might be the D (5 bases). Trimming removed 0 bases from V and 4 bases from J, with 9 bases in between. The CDR3 consists of 14 residues. The V gene's germline CDR1 is MNHEY and CDR2 SVGAGI. The CDR3: CASSYSGGSYGYTF. In DNA, the CDR3 is TGTGCCAGCAGTTACTCGGGGGGAAGCTATGGCTACACCTTC.

V and J are TRBV11-3 and TRBJ2-3; the match to TRBD2 covers 14 bases. CDR1 SGHNT and CDR2 YENEEA come from the germline V gene. V shed 4 bases and J 5 bases; nucleotides not matched to a gene: 5. The CDR3 extends over 16 amino acids. The CDR3 sequence: CASSSGLAGAVDTQYF. CDR3 nucleotide sequence: TGTGCCAGCAGCTCGGGACTAGCGGGAGCAGTAGATACGCAGTATTTT.

For the CDR3, the DNA is TGTGCCAGCAGTGAAATCGCCGGAGACATTCAGTACTTC. It encodes CASSEIAGDIQYF. The chain is built from TRBV6-1 and TRBJ2-4; D is ambiguous. V was clipped by 2 bases and J by 8 bases, with 10 bases between them. This CDR3 contains 13 residues. In germline, CDR1 is MNHNS, CDR2 SASEGT.

The genes are TRBV3-1 (or the pseudogene TRBV3-2) and TRBJ1-2; tentative D call: TRBD1 (5 bases). Germline loops: CDR1 LGHDT, CDR2 YNNKEL (reference sequence). The CDR3 has 13 residues. Trimming stripped 4 bases from V and 8 bases from J, with 14 bases between. The CDR3 sequence: CASSRSGLGGYTF. CDR3 in DNA: TGTGCCAGCAGCCGATCAGGGCTAGGGGGCTACACCTTC.

J is TRBJ2-7 and V is TRBV9; no firm D call. CDR3 length: 11 residues. The V end was cut by 5 bases, the J end by 3 bases, with 6 bases between. The germline CDR1 and CDR2 sequences are SGDLS and YYNGEE. CDR3 residues: CASSSSYEQYF. The DNA for the CDR3 is TGTGCCAGCAGTAGTAGCTACGAGCAGTACTTC.

V and J are TRBV5-4 and TRBJ2-3, with no clear D. Germline V gives CDR1 SGHNT, CDR2 YYREEE (reference sequence). Trimming took 0 bases from V and 0 from J, leaving 5 bases between them. This CDR3 region has 14 residues. CDR3 in DNA: TGTGCCAGCAGCTTGGGCGGTAGCACAGATACGCAGTATTTT. This gives the protein CASSLGGSTDTQYF.

The chain uses TRBV23-1 and TRBJ1-1; the D is unclear. TRBV23-1 is labeled an ORF, and its function is uncertain. The V end was cut by 3 bases, the J end by 2 bases, with 13 bases between. The CDR3 consists of 15 residues. CDR3 nucleotide sequence: TGCGCCAGCAGTCATTTTAGAGCCCACAACACTGAAGCTTTCTTT. Protein: CASSHFRAHNTEAFF.

The chain has TRBV25-1 and TRBJ1-1; D call uncertain. Germline-derived CDR1 and CDR2 are MGHDK and SYGVNS. The CDR3 runs to 13 residues. V was pared by 11 bases and J by 0 bases, with 13 bases between. CDR3 loop: CASQAWVNTEAFF. DNA for the CDR3: TGTGCCTCCCAGGCCTGGGTGAACACTGAAGCTTTCTTT. The full variable domain, completed using reference TRBV25-1 and TRBJ1-1, is EADIYQTPRYLVIGTGKKITLECSQTMGHDKMYWYQQDPGMELHLIHYSYGVNSTEKGDLSSESTVSRIRTEHFPLTLESARPSHTSQYLCASQAWVNTEAFFGQGTRLTVV.

The CDR3 DNA reads TGTGCCAGCAGCCAAGTTAACGAGGGCACTGAAGCTTTCTTT. Translated: CASSQVNEGTEAFF. The rearrangement joins TRBV7-9 to TRBJ1-1; D uncertain. Deletions cut 5 bases from V and 4 bases from J, with 14 bases between. Germline V gene sequence: CDR1 SEHNR, CDR2 FQNEAQ (reference sequence). The CDR3 contains 14 residues.

The chain carries TRBV30 and TRBJ1-2, with a tentative D call TRBD1 (5 bases). Germline CDR1 and CDR2: GTSNPN and SVGIG (reference sequence). The germline V and J ends were trimmed by 2 bases and 4 bases, with 14 bases remaining between them. This CDR3 is 14 amino acids long. Written as DNA, the CDR3 is TGTGCCTGGAGTCCCTCAGGGCAGGTCTATGGCTACACCTTC. This translates into CAWSPSGQVYGYTF.

The V and J genes are TRBV9 and TRBJ1-2, with D possibly TRBD1 on 5 matching bases. This CDR3 region has 13 residues. The V and J ends lost 1 base and 5 bases respectively, with 9 bases between them. Germline values: CDR1 SGDLS, CDR2 YYNGEE. CDR3 protein: CASSVQGGYGYTF. CDR3 DNA sequence: TGTGCCAGCAGCGTACAGGGAGGTTATGGCTACACCTTC.

The J gene is TRBJ1-2, the V gene TRBV5-1, with D maybe TRBD1 (5 bases). Germline V lookup: CDR1 SGHRS, CDR2 YFSETQ. This CDR3 comprises 14 residues. Deletions cut 0 bases from V and 4 bases from J, with 10 bases between. The CDR3 region is CASSLASGPYGYTF. For the CDR3, the DNA is TGCGCCAGCAGCTTGGCGTCAGGGCCCTATGGCTACACCTTC. Based on the CDR3 plus reference TRBV5-1 and TRBJ1-2, the full variable domain is KAGVTQTPRYLIKTRGQQVTLSCSPISGHRSVSWYQQTPGQGLQFLFEYFSETQRNKGNFPGRFSGRQFSNSRSEMNVSTLELGDSALYLCASSLASGPYGYTFGSGTRLTVV.